The 5 T cell receptor beta chains presented below share a single source sample, sequenced in a study of cytomegalovirus exposure and HLA in healthy donors. The PCR made use of 60 Vbeta and 13 Jbeta primers. Only in-frame clones appear in the TCRdb table, and some are missing; sequencing was by immunoSEQ multiplex PCR. The repertoire consists of approximately 140,000 clones, with around 83% occurring once and the leading ten covering roughly 1.2%. The sequenced material came from PBMCs. Receptors originate from a girl aged 2 to 9 in good health and CMV-seronegative.

The V and J genes are TRBV4-1 and TRBJ1-5; unclear D gene. Per the germline V gene, CDR1 is MGHRA and CDR2 is YSYEKL. Deletions cut 3 bases from V and 0 bases from J, with 6 bases between. This CDR3 has 14 residues. CDR3 amino acids: CASSQGSSNQPQHF. CDR3 sequence (DNA): TGCGCCAGCAGCCAGGGCAGTAGCAATCAGCCCCAGCATTTT.

V is TRBV9 and J is TRBJ2-1; 9 bases map to TRBD2. With 3 bases clipped from V and 6 bases from J, the junction kept 10 bases outside the gene matches. CDR1 is SGDLS, CDR2 YYNGEE, per germline. The CDR3 contains 16 residues. This CDR3 is CASSAGPGGRANEQFF. The CDR3 coding sequence is TGTGCCAGCAGCGCGGGACCGGGCGGGAGGGCCAATGAGCAGTTCTTC.

The gene calls are TRBV15 and TRBJ2-7; TRBD2 might be the D (6 bases). V shed 6 bases and J shed 8 bases, with 11 bases lying between them. The germline V gene has CDR1 LNHNV and CDR2 YYDKDF (reference sequence). The CDR3 covers 11 residues. In DNA form, the CDR3 reads TGTGCCACCAGTCGGGCGGGACAGCAGTACTTC. Its translation is CATSRAGQQYF.

This clone has only one observation. J is TRBJ2-7 and V is TRBV28; the match to TRBD1 covers 12 bases. V gave up 6 bases and J gave up 7 bases; unmatched junction bases: 10. Per the germline V gene, CDR1 is MDHEN and CDR2 is SYDVKM. This CDR3 is 15 amino acids long. As DNA, the CDR3 is TGTGCCAGCAGAAGGCCGGGACAGGGGGCGCAAGAGCAGTACTTC. This gives the protein CASRRPGQGAQEQYF.

The chain uses TRBV9 and TRBJ2-7, with 7 bases aligning to TRBD1. The trim removed 0 bases at V and 5 bases at J, leaving 5 bases unmatched. This CDR3 comprises 14 residues. The germline V gene has CDR1 SGDLS and CDR2 YYNGEE. As DNA, the CDR3 is TGTGCCAGCAGCGTAGAAGACAGGGCACACGAGCAGTACTTC. It codes for CASSVEDRAHEQYF.